Presented here are 8 T cell receptor beta chains from one specimen sequenced in a study of shared clonotypes between healthy human individuals. The method was immunoSEQ multiplex PCR; TCRdb's version includes in-frame clones alone and lacks a portion of them. Here the sample spans a few hundred thousand clones, roughly 97% being singletons. Sequenced material: naive CD4+ T cells sorted from blood. Subset denoted: CD45RA+ positively selected. These receptors came from a woman aged 25 to 39 in good health.

Only one count was recorded for this clone. The chain joins TRBV5-1 to TRBJ1-2, with D possibly being TRBD1 (5 bases). This CDR3 region has 15 residues. CDR1 and CDR2 from the germline V gene are SGHRS and YFSETQ. The V gene lost 4 bases and the J gene lost 8 bases, with 21 bases spanning the gap. DNA for the CDR3: TGCGCCAGCAGCCTCGGGGCGTCGTATTCTGGAGGCTACACCTTC. Amino acid sequence: CASSLGASYSGGYTF.

The chain is built from TRBV27 and TRBJ2-5; no clear D. Deletions cut 6 bases from V and 1 base from J, with 12 bases between. Per germline, CDR1 MNHEY and CDR2 SMNVEV (reference sequence). This CDR3 has 14 residues. CDR3 bases: TGTGCCAGCAGCCCTACACCAGCCCAAGAGACCCAGTACTTC. Residues: CASSPTPAQETQYF.

This chain uses TRBV9 with TRBJ2-1; no clear D gene. This CDR3 comprises 14 residues. V shed 0 bases and J shed 5 bases, with 9 bases lying between them. Germline loops: CDR1 SGDLS, CDR2 YYNGEE. The CDR3 sequence is CASSVVGSNNEQFF. The DNA for the CDR3 is TGTGCCAGCAGCGTAGTCGGCAGTAACAATGAGCAGTTCTTC. The full variable domain, with the rest looked up from reference TRBV9 and TRBJ2-1, is DSGVTQTPKHLITATGQRVTLRCSPRSGDLSVYWYQQSLDQGLQFLIQYYNGEERAKGNILERFSAQQFPDLHSELNLSSLELGDSALYFCASSVVGSNNEQFFGPGTRLTVL.

The rearrangement links TRBV10-2 to TRBJ1-5, with unresolved D. Germline CDR1 is WSHSY and CDR2 is SAAADI. This CDR3 region has 15 residues. V was trimmed by 0 bases and J by 7 bases, leaving 13 bases between them. The CDR3 sequence is CASSESRQIGQPQHF. The CDR3 region has the DNA TGCGCCAGCAGTGAGTCGCGGCAGATCGGGCAGCCCCAGCATTTT.

The V gene is TRBV7-9, the J gene TRBJ1-2; D unresolved. Looked up from germline, CDR1 is SEHNR and CDR2 is FQNEAQ (reference sequence). Trimming cost V 10 bases and J 4 bases, with 16 bases left between them. CDR3 length: 13 residues. In DNA, the CDR3 is TGTGCCACCGAAAAAGGCCCCACCTATGGCTACACCTTC. This encodes CATEKGPTYGYTF.

Comment on this clone: Other DNA sequences of this sample code for an identical CDR3. V and J are TRBV5-4 and TRBJ1-2; D ambiguous. Trimming took off 0 bases at V and 0 bases at J, with 3 bases between the two ends. CDR3 length: 13 residues. Germline CDR1 SGHNT, CDR2 YYREEE (reference sequence). CDR3 amino acids: CASSLVANYGYTF. CDR3 bases: TGTGCCAGCAGCTTGGTTGCTAACTATGGCTACACCTTC.

V is TRBV28 and J is TRBJ1-1; D might be TRBD1 (5 bases). Germline V gives CDR1 MDHEN, CDR2 SYDVKM. V was cut by 3 bases and J by 1 base, with 6 bases left in between. The CDR3 sequence is 13 residues long. The CDR3 spells CASSLTANTEAFF. The CDR3 coding sequence is TGTGCCAGCAGTTTGACAGCGAACACTGAAGCTTTCTTT.

The V gene is TRBV18, the J gene TRBJ1-3; D gene uncertain. This CDR3 comprises 16 residues. The V and J ends lost 2 bases and 0 bases respectively, with 11 bases between them. From germline, CDR1 is KGHSH and CDR2 LQKENI. CDR3 coding DNA: TGTGCCAGCTCACCAGTGTTACAGATCTCTGGAAACACCATATATTTT. Translation: CASSPVLQISGNTIYF.